This passage covers 18 T cell receptor beta chains from one sample sequenced in a study of blood T cell repertoires in COVID-19. Sequencing used immunoSEQ multiplex PCR; TCRdb keeps in-frame clones, though not all of them. The top ten hold more than 6% of the sample, which has 200,000 to 300,000 clones, around four fifths seen once. Sequenced sample: peripheral blood. Source of these receptors: a woman aged 60-75 years with active or convalescent COVID-19.

The chain links TRBV10-3 to TRBJ2-3; 7 bases agree with TRBD1. Germline V gene lookup returns CDR1 ENHRY and CDR2 SYGVKD. J was trimmed by 5 bases and V by 2 bases; bases with no gene match: 7. CDR3 length: 15 amino acids. The CDR3 nucleotides read TGTGCCATCAGTGAGGGAGAGGGGGCCGGAGATACGCAGTATTTT. It yields the protein CAISEGEGAGDTQYF.

V gene TRBV27 combines with J gene TRBJ1-5, with D uncertain. The CDR3 runs 14 residues. CDR1 and CDR2 from the germline V gene are MNHEY and SMNVEV (reference sequence). V gave up 5 bases and J gave up 1 base, with 9 bases separating them. The CDR3 sequence is CASSPYGSNQPQHF. The CDR3, as DNA: TGTGCCAGCAGTCCCTACGGGAGCAATCAGCCCCAGCATTTT.

As DNA, the CDR3 is TGTGCCAGCAGCGTAGAGTGGCAGGGGGCGCTCGGCTACACCTTC. Encoded protein: CASSVEWQGALGYTF. The chain recombines TRBV9 with TRBJ1-2, with 8 bases matching TRBD1. The CDR3 has 15 amino acids. Trimming removed 0 bases from V and 8 bases from J; junction bases left unmatched: 9. Looked up from germline, CDR1 is SGDLS and CDR2 is YYNGEE.

The rearrangement uses TRBV11-2 and TRBJ2-2; D perhaps matches TRBD1 (6 bases). Trimming pared 5 bases from V and 8 bases from J, leaving 24 bases between. The CDR3 loop spans 17 amino acids. CDR1 is SGHAT, CDR2 FQNNGV, per germline. The CDR3 is CASSPTSIAQGLGELFF. CDR3 DNA: TGTGCCAGCAGCCCTACGAGCATCGCGCAGGGGCTAGGGGAGCTGTTTTTT.

This chain joins TRBV2 and TRBJ1-5, with D maybe TRBD1 (5 bases). CDR1 and CDR2 from the germline V gene are SNHLY and FYNNEI. V lost 7 bases to trimming and J lost 9 bases, with 13 bases between them. This CDR3 spans 12 amino acids. The CDR3 spells CASNKGAGPQHF. The CDR3 DNA is TGTGCCAGCAATAAAGGGGCCGGGCCCCAGCATTTT.

The gene calls are TRBV10-1 and TRBJ2-5; TRBD2 matches 12 bases. V trimming: 5 bases; J trimming: 2 bases; junction bases outside the gene matches: 6. Germline values: CDR1 WNHNN, CDR2 SYGVQD (reference sequence). The CDR3 consists of 16 residues. The CDR3 nucleotides read TGCGCCAGCAGTCCTCAGACTAGCGGGGGTCAAGAGACCCAGTACTTC. Translating gives CASSPQTSGGQETQYF.

The rearrangement joins TRBV4-1 to TRBJ2-4; possible D gene TRBD2, 5 bases. The germline V and J ends were trimmed by 0 bases and 0 bases, with 15 bases remaining between them. Germline V gene lookup returns CDR1 MGHRA and CDR2 YSYEKL. The CDR3 has 18 residues. The CDR3 DNA follows: TGCGCCAGCAGCCAAGATTCGGAGGATTTCCTAGCCAAAAACATTCAGTACTTC. Its protein is CASSQDSEDFLAKNIQYF.

This clone was recorded once. The gene calls are TRBV28 and TRBJ2-7; the match to TRBD1 covers 7 bases. V was clipped by 6 bases and J by 1 base; unmatched bases: 6. CDR1 and CDR2 from the germline V gene are MDHEN and SYDVKM. The CDR3 has 14 amino acids. CDR3 nucleotide sequence: TGTGCCAGCAGCAACAGGGGCCCTTCCTACGAGCAGTACTTC. As protein: CASSNRGPSYEQYF.

This chain uses TRBV11-2 with TRBJ2-7; possible D gene TRBD1, 7 bases. CDR3 size: 15 residues. V dropped 2 bases and J dropped 4 bases, with 15 bases sitting between them. Looked up from germline, CDR1 is SGHAT and CDR2 is FQNNGV. The CDR3 reads CASSLTEGAGYEQYF. The CDR3 bases are TGTGCCAGCAGCTTAACGGAGGGGGCCGGTTACGAGCAGTACTTC.

The J gene is TRBJ1-1, the V gene TRBV20-1; TRBD1 might be the D (6 bases). Germline V gene lookup returns CDR1 DFQATT and CDR2 SNEGSKA (reference sequence). The ends were cut back, 7 bases at V and 6 bases at J, with 12 bases in the middle. The length of the CDR3 is 11 residues. The CDR3 sequence: CSVGRGPEAFF. The CDR3 DNA reads as TGCAGTGTCGGCAGGGGCCCTGAAGCTTTCTTT.

With regard to this clone: The junction departs from germline at one end; a sequencing error may be responsible. The rearrangement joins TRBV12-3 or TRBV12-4 to TRBJ1-2, with D maybe TRBD1 (5 bases). The CDR3 contains 13 residues. CDR3 in DNA: TGTGCCAGCAGTTTAGGGCGACAGTATGACTACACCTTC. This translates into CASSLGRQYDYTF.

The V call is TRBV18, the J call TRBJ2-3; 11 nucleotides line up with TRBD2. V gave up 1 base and J gave up 1 base; unmatched junction bases: 16. Germline V CDR1 and CDR2: KGHSH, LQKENI. This CDR3 region has 21 residues. CDR3 coding DNA: TGTGCCAGCTCACCACGGCAACTAGCGGGAGAGGGGGGGCGACGCACAGATACGCAGTATTTT. Its translation: CASSPRQLAGEGGRRTDTQYF.

This chain connects TRBV5-1 to TRBJ2-3; 9 nucleotides match TRBD1. Per the germline V gene, CDR1 is SGHRS and CDR2 is YFSETQ. The CDR3 covers 17 residues. V gave up 0 bases and J gave up 4 bases; unmatched junction bases: 9. The CDR3 DNA reads as TGCGCCAGCAGCTTGGCCCAGACAGGGGGTGGAGCAGATACGCAGTATTTT. Its protein product is CASSLAQTGGGADTQYF.

The J gene is TRBJ2-1, the V gene TRBV7-2; 10 bases fit TRBD2. This CDR3 is built from 15 residues. Germline CDR1 is SGHTA and CDR2 is FQGNSA. Unmatched junction bases numbered 8, after V lost 4 bases and J lost 8 bases. The CDR3 is CASSSLAGGVDEQFF. The CDR3 nucleotides read TGTGCCAGCAGCTCCTTAGCGGGGGGCGTGGATGAGCAGTTCTTC. Drawing the rest from reference TRBV7-2 and TRBJ2-1, the complete variable domain is GAGVSQSPSNKVTEKGKDVELRCDPISGHTALYWYRQSLGQGLEFLIYFQGNSAPDKSGLPSDRFSAERTGGSVSTLTIQRTQQEDSAVYLCASSSLAGGVDEQFFGPGTRLTVL.

The chain uses TRBV5-1 and TRBJ2-3, with a tentative D call TRBD1 (5 bases). Germline V gives CDR1 SGHRS, CDR2 YFSETQ. V lost 3 bases and J 5 bases, leaving 13 bases between the germline ends. The CDR3 spans 14 residues. As DNA, the CDR3 is TGCGCCAGCAGCTGGGAAAAGGGGCGAGATACGCAGTATTTT. It translates to CASSWEKGRDTQYF.

This clone was recorded once. V is TRBV28 and J is TRBJ2-3; a weak D match, TRBD1 (6 bases). With 3 bases removed from V and 2 bases from J, the gap between germline ends came to 15 bases. This CDR3 has 16 amino acids. CDR1 MDHEN and CDR2 SYDVKM come from the germline V gene. The CDR3 DNA reads as TGTGCCAGCAGTTTTCCAGGACAGACCTACACAGATACGCAGTATTTT. The encoded protein is CASSFPGQTYTDTQYF.

This chain links TRBV5-1 with TRBJ1-2; 7 bases align to TRBD1. Germline V gene data show CDR1 as SGHRS and CDR2 as YFSETQ. The CDR3 consists of 15 residues. The V segment lost 3 bases and the J segment 2 bases; nucleotides outside the gene matches: 7. This CDR3 is CASSSQTGQNYGYTF. The CDR3 coding sequence is TGCGCCAGCAGCTCGCAGACAGGGCAAAACTATGGCTACACCTTC.

This chain joins TRBV6-6 and TRBJ2-7; 12 bases line up with TRBD1. V lost 5 bases and J lost 10; bases outside the gene matches: 6. This CDR3 is 13 amino acids long. The V gene's germline CDR1 is MNHNY and CDR2 SVGAGI (reference sequence). The CDR3 sequence: CASSNRDRGLQYF. DNA of the CDR3: TGTGCCAGCAGTAACAGGGACAGGGGGCTCCAGTACTTC.